Listed here are 8 T cell receptor beta chains from one sample, sequenced in a study of PD-L1 blockade in urothelial cancer. The method was immunoSEQ multiplex PCR; TCRdb's version includes in-frame clones alone and lacks a portion of them. The sample yields around 100,000 clones, around nine tenths seen once. Time point of the sample: pretreatment peripheral blood. The sequenced sample was PBMCs, obtained around atezolizumab (anti-PD-L1) treatment. The receptors originated from a man in his 60s with urothelial cancer.

The table lists this clone with a few counts. The V and J genes are TRBV7-9 and TRBJ1-1; 9 nucleotides align to TRBD1. The CDR3 length is 16 residues. The trim removed 4 bases at V and 5 bases at J, leaving 11 bases unmatched. CDR1 and CDR2 (germline): SEHNR, FQNEAQ (reference sequence). The CDR3 DNA sequence: TGTGCCAGCAGCTCCCGGGACAGGGTCAGAGAGACTGAAGCTTTCTTT. It translates to CASSSRDRVRETEAFF. Based on the CDR3 plus reference TRBV7-9 and TRBJ1-1, the full variable domain is DTGVSQNPRHKITKRGQNVTFRCDPISEHNRLYWYRQTLGQGPEFLTYFQNEAQLEKSRLLSDRFSAERPKGSFSTLEIQRTEQGDSAMYLCASSSRDRVRETEAFFGQGTRLTVV.

This chain joins TRBV9 and TRBJ1-1, with 9 bases lining up with TRBD1. V was clipped by 3 bases and J by 8 bases; unmatched bases: 2. This CDR3 spans 12 amino acids. Germline-derived CDR1 and CDR2 are SGDLS and YYNGEE. The CDR3: CASSGTGEEAFF. In nucleotides, the CDR3 is TGTGCCAGCAGCGGGACAGGGGAGGAAGCTTTCTTT.

The chain couples TRBV10-3 to TRBJ1-1, with D tentatively TRBD1 (5 bases). V was trimmed by 7 bases and J by 8 bases, leaving 17 bases between them. The CDR3 totals 13 residues. Germline CDR1 reads ENHRY; CDR2 reads SYGVKD. The CDR3 region is CAIMRQSNLEAFF. CDR3 DNA: TGTGCCATCATGAGACAGAGTAACCTAGAAGCTTTCTTT.

This chain uses TRBV21-1 with TRBJ1-6; TRBD1 is the table's D call, not checked against the DNA. TRBV21-1 is tagged as a pseudogene. CDR3 length equals 14 residues. The CDR3 DNA reads TGTGCCAGCAGCCCGGGACAGTCAAATTCACCCCTCCACTTT. As protein: CASSPGQSNSPLHF.

The chain has TRBV28 and TRBJ2-5, with 10 bases lining up with TRBD1. The V gene end was trimmed by 6 bases and the J gene end by 5 bases; junction bases not matched to a gene: 6. Germline V lookup: CDR1 MDHEN, CDR2 SYDVKM. CDR3 length equals 14 residues. The CDR3: CASRPGTGVETQYF. CDR3 DNA sequence: TGTGCCAGCAGGCCCGGGACAGGGGTTGAGACCCAGTACTTC.

The sample holds a few counts of this clone. This sequence joins TRBV6-6 and TRBJ1-1; maybe TRBD1 (5 bases). The CDR3 has 12 amino acids. V shed 7 bases and J shed 4 bases, with 10 bases lying between them. Germline CDR1 reads MNHNY; CDR2 reads SVGAGI (reference sequence). CDR3 sequence reads: CASIQAGTEAFF. For the CDR3, the DNA is TGTGCCAGCATACAGGCCGGCACTGAAGCTTTCTTT.

A single count supports this clone. This rearrangement joins TRBV2 to TRBJ2-1; D possibly corresponds to TRBD2 (5 bases). Germline CDR1 is SNHLY and CDR2 is FYNNEI. V dropped 8 bases and J dropped 0 bases, with 11 bases sitting between them. The CDR3 loop spans 14 amino acids. The chain's CDR3 is CASSSGRSYNEQFF. CDR3 nucleotide sequence: TGTGCCAGCTCCAGCGGACGCTCCTACAATGAGCAGTTCTTC. The entire variable domain, with the rest obtained from reference TRBV2 and TRBJ2-1, is as follows: EPEVTQTPSHQVTQMGQEVILRCVPISNHLYFYWYRQILGQKVEFLVSFYNNEISEKSEIFDDQFSVERPDGSNFTLKIRSTKLEDSAMYFCASSSGRSYNEQFFGPGTRLTVL.

The V gene is TRBV28, the J gene TRBJ1-2, with D hard to call. CDR1 and CDR2 (germline): MDHEN, SYDVKM. V dropped 8 bases and J dropped 4 bases, with 17 bases sitting between them. The CDR3 covers 14 residues. CDR3 sequence (DNA): TGTGCCAGCTCCTTGACACCGGATACCTATGGCTACACCTTC. Amino acids: CASSLTPDTYGYTF.